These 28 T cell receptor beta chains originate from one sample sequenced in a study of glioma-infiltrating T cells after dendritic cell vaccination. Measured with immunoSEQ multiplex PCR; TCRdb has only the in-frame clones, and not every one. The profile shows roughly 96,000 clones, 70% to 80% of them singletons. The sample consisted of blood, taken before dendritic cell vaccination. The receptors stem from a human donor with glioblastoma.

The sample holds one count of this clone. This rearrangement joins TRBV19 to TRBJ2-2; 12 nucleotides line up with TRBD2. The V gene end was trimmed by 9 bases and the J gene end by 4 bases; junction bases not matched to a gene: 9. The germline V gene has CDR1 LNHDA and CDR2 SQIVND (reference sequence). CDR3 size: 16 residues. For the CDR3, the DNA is TGTGCCAGCCACAGACTAGCGGGAGACGGCACCGGGGAGCTGTTTTTT. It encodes CASHRLAGDGTGELFF.

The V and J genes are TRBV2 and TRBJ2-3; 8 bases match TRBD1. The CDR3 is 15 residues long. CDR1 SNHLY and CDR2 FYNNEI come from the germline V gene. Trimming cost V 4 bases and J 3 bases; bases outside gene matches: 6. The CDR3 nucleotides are TGTGCCAGCAGTGGACTCACAGGGGGTACAGATACGCAGTATTTT. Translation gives CASSGLTGGTDTQYF.

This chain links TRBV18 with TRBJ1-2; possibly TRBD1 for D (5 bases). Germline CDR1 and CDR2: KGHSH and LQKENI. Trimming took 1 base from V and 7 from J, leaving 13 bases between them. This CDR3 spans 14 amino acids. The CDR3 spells CASSPLEGRGGYTF. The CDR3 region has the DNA TGTGCCAGCTCACCACTGGAGGGGCGAGGTGGCTACACCTTC.

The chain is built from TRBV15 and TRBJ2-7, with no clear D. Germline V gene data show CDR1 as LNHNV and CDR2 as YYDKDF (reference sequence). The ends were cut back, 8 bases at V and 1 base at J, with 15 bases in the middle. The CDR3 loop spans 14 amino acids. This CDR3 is CATSLNPGSYEQYF. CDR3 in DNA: TGTGCCACCTCTCTCAACCCCGGTTCCTACGAGCAGTACTTC.

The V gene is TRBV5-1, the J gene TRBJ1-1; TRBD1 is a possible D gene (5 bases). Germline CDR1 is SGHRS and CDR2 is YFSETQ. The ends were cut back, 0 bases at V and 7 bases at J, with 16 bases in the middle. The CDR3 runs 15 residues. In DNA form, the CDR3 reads TGCGCCAGCAGCTTGGATAGGGGCCGGGTGGATGAAGCTTTCTTT. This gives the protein CASSLDRGRVDEAFF. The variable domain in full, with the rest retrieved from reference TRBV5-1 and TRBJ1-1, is KAGVTQTPRYLIKTRGQQVTLSCSPISGHRSVSWYQQTPGQGLQFLFEYFSETQRNKGNFPGRFSGRQFSNSRSEMNVSTLELGDSALYLCASSLDRGRVDEAFFGQGTRLTVV.

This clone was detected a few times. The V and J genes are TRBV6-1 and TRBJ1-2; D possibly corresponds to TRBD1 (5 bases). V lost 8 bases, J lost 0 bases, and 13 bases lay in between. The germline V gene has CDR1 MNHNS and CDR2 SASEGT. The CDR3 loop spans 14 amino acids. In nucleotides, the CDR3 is TGTGCCAGCGCCCGGCCGGGGGCTAACTATGGCTACACCTTC. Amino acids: CASARPGANYGYTF.

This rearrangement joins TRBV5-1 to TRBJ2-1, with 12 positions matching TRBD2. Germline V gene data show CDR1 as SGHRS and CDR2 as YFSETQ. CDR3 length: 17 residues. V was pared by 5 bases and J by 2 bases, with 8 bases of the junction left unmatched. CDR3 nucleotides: TGCGCCAGCAGTGTAATCCGGACTAGCGGGGCCTACAATGAGCAGTTCTTC. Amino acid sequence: CASSVIRTSGAYNEQFF.

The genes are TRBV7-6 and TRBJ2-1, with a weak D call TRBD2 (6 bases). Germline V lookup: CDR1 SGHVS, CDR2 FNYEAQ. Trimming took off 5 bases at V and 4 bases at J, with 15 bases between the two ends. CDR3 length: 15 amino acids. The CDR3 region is CASSPPAGRYNEQFF. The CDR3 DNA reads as TGTGCCAGCAGCCCCCCGGCGGGGCGGTACAATGAGCAGTTCTTC. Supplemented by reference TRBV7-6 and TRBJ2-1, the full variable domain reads GAGVSQSPRYKVTKRGQDVALRCDPISGHVSLYWYRQALGQGPEFLTYFNYEAQQDKSGLPNDRFSAERPEGSISTLTIQRTEQRDSAMYRCASSPPAGRYNEQFFGPGTRLTVL.

The CDR3 bases are TGTGCCTGGAGTCGGGACAGAGAGACCCAGTACTTC. Encoded protein: CAWSRDRETQYF. The rearrangement uses TRBV30 and TRBJ2-5, with TRBD1 matching 7 bases. The V gene end was trimmed by 2 bases and the J gene end by 4 bases; junction bases not matched to a gene: 1. CDR1 GTSNPN and CDR2 SVGIG come from the germline V gene (reference sequence). This CDR3 contains 12 residues.

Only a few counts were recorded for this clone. CDR3 residues: CSVVDSNYGYTF. In DNA form, the CDR3 reads TGCAGCGTTGTCGACAGTAACTATGGCTACACCTTC. This sequence joins TRBV29-1 and TRBJ1-2; D may be TRBD1 (5 bases). With 4 bases removed from V and 1 base from J, the gap between germline ends came to 7 bases. The CDR3 sequence is 12 residues long. Germline CDR1 SQVTM, CDR2 ANQGSEA.

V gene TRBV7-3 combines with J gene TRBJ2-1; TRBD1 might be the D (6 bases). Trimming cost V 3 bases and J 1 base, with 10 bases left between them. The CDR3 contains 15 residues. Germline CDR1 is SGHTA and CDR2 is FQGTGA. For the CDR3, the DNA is TGTGCCAGCAGCTTCAACAGGGAATCCTACAATGAGCAGTTCTTC. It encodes CASSFNRESYNEQFF.

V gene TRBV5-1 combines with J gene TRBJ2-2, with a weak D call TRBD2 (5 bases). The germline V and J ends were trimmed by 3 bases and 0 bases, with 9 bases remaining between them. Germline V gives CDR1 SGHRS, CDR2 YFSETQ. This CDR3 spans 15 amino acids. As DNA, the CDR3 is TGCGCCAGCAGCTGGACTTTCGCGAACACCGGGGAGCTGTTTTTT. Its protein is CASSWTFANTGELFF. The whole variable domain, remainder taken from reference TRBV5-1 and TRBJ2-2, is KAGVTQTPRYLIKTRGQQVTLSCSPISGHRSVSWYQQTPGQGLQFLFEYFSETQRNKGNFPGRFSGRQFSNSRSEMNVSTLELGDSALYLCASSWTFANTGELFFGEGSRLTVL.

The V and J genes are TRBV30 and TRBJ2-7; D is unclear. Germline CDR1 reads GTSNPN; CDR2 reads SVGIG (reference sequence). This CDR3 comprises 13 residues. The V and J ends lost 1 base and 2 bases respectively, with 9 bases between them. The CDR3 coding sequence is TGTGCCTGGAGTGGCGGCAACCCCTACGAGCAGTACTTC. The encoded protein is CAWSGGNPYEQYF.

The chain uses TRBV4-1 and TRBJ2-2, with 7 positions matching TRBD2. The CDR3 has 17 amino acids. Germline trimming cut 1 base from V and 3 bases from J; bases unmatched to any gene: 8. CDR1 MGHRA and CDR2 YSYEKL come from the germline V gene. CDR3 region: CASSQATGGVYTGELFF. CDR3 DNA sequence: TGCGCCAGCAGCCAAGCGACGGGGGGAGTGTACACCGGGGAGCTGTTTTTT.

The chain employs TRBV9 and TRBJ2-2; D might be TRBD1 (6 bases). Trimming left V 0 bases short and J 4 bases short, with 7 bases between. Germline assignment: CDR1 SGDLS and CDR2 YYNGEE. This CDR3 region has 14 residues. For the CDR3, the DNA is TGTGCCAGCAGCGTAGGAGGGGGCACCGGGGAGCTGTTTTTT. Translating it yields CASSVGGGTGELFF.

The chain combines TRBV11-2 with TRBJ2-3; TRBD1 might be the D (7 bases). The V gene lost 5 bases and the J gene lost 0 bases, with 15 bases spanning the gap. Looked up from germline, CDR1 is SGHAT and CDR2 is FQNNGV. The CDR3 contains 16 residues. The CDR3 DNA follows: TGTGCCAGCAGCCGGCAGGGGGGCTTTAGCACAGATACGCAGTATTTT. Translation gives CASSRQGGFSTDTQYF.

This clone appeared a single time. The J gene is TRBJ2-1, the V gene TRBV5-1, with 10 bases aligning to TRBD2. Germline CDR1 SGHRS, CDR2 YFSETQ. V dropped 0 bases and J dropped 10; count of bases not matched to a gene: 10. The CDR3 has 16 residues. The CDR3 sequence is CASSLGNSGGTSEQFF. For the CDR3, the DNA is TGCGCCAGCAGCTTGGGTAATAGCGGGGGGACTTCGGAGCAGTTCTTC.

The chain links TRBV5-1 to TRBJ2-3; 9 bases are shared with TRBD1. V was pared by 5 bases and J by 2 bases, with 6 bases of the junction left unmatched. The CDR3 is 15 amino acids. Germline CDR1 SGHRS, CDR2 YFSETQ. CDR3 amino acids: CASRVGTGSTDTQYF. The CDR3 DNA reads TGCGCCAGCAGAGTAGGGACAGGGTCCACAGATACGCAGTATTTT. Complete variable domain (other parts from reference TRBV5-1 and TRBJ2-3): KAGVTQTPRYLIKTRGQQVTLSCSPISGHRSVSWYQQTPGQGLQFLFEYFSETQRNKGNFPGRFSGRQFSNSRSEMNVSTLELGDSALYLCASRVGTGSTDTQYFGPGTRLTVL.

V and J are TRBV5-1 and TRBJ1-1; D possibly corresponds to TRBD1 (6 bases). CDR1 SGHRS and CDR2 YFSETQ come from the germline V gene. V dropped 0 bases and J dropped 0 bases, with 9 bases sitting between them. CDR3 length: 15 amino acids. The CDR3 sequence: CASSLGTVMNTEAFF. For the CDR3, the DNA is TGCGCCAGCAGCTTGGGGACAGTTATGAACACTGAAGCTTTCTTT.

CDR3 sequence (DNA): TGTGCCAGCGGTGCGGGGGGCGGTTATGGCTACACCTTC. This translates into CASGAGGGYGYTF. The chain has TRBV27 and TRBJ1-2, with D perhaps matching TRBD1 (6 bases). CDR1 and CDR2 from the germline V gene are MNHEY and SMNVEV (reference sequence). V was trimmed by 8 bases and J by 5 bases, leaving 15 bases between them. The CDR3 covers 13 residues.

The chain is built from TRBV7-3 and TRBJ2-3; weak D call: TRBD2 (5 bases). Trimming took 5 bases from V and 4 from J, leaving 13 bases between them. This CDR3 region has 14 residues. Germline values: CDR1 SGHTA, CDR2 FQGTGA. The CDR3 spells CASSRSVSADTQYF. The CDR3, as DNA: TGTGCCAGCAGCCGTAGCGTGAGTGCAGATACGCAGTATTTT.

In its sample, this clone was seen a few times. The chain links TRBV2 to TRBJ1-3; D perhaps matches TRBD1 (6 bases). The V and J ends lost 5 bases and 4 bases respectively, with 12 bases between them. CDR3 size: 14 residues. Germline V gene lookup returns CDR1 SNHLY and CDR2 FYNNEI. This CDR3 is CASSHREGGNTIYF. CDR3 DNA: TGTGCCAGCAGTCACAGGGAGGGCGGAAACACCATATATTTT.

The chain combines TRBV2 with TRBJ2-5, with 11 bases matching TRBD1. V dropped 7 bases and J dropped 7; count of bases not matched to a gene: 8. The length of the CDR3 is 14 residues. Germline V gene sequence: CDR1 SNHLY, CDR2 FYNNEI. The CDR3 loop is CASTSDRGLGTQYF. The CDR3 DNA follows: TGTGCCAGCACCTCGGACAGGGGGCTAGGGACCCAGTACTTC.

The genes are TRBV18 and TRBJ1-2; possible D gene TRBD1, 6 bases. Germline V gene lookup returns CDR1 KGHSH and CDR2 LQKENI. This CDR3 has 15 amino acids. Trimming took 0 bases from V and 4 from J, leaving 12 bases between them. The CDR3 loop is CASSPPGGTLYGYTF. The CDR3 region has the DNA TGTGCCAGCTCACCACCGGGGGGGACACTCTATGGCTACACCTTC.

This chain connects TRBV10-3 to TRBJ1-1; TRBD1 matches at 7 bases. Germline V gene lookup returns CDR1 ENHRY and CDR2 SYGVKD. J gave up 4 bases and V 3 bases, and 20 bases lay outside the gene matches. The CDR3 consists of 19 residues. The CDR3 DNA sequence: TGTGCCATCAGTGACCCTTATAGGTCGACAGGGTCCGAGAGCACTGAAGCTTTCTTT. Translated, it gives CAISDPYRSTGSESTEAFF.

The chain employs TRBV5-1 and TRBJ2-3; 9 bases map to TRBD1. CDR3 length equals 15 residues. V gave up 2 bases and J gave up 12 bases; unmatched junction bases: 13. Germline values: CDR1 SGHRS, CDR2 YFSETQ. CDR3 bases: TGCGCCAGCAGCTTATCTACAGGGGGCCTCGGTCCACAGTATTTT. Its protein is CASSLSTGGLGPQYF.

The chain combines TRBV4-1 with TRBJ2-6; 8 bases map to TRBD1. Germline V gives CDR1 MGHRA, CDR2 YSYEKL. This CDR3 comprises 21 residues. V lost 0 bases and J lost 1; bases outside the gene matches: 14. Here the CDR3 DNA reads TGCGCCAGCAGCCAAGATCGGGCGCCAGGGGGCTTTGGATCTGGGGCCAACGTCCTGACTTTC. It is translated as CASSQDRAPGGFGSGANVLTF.

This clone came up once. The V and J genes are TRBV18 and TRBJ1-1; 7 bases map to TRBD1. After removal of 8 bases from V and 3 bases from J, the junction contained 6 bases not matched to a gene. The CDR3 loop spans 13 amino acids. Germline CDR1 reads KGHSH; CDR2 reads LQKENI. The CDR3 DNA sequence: TGTGCCAGCCATGTGGGACAGCACACTGAAGCTTTCTTT. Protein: CASHVGQHTEAFF.